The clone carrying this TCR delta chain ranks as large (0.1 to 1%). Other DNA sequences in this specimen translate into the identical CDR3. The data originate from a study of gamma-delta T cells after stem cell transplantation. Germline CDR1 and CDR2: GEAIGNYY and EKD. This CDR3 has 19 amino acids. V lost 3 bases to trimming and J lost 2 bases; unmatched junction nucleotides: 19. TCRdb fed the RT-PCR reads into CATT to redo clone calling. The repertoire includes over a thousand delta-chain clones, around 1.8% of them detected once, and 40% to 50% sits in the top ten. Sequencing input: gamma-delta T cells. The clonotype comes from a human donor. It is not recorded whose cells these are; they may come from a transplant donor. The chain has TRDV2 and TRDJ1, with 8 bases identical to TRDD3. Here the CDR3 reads CACDPLSPGTGGTTDKLIF. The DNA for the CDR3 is TGTGCCTGTGACCCCTTGAGTCCGGGTACTGGGGGTACTACCGATAAACTCATCTTT.